This T cell receptor beta chain was recovered during a study of molecular identifiers for immune sequencing clone quantification. CDR3 size: 13 residues. Whole-study findings and limits: Spiked Jurkat TCR RNA from one cell was reportedly detectable among fewer than 1.3 million naive cells.

The naive CD8 libraries originated from between roughly 19,000 and 1,000,000 sorted cells and drew on 10%, 30% or 50% RNA. Researchers sorted naive CD8 T cells as cells that were CD8+CD4-CCR7+CD45RA+. Worth noting for this clonotype: Its antigen is as yet unknown. Germline is not matched at one junction end, which may reflect a read error.

Bulk libraries came from a prior protocol with listed TCR primers. TCRdb fed the PCR reads into MiXCR, producing one record per CDR3 protein. The sample consists of approximately 550,000 distinct CDR3 sequences, less than 30% of them appearing once. V and J are TRBV12-3 or TRBV12-4 and TRBJ1-1; TRBD1 aligns across 8 bases. Sequencing was carried out using naive CD8+ T cells from blood, with Jurkat cell RNA spiked in. Subset: FACS-sorted CD8+CD4-CCR7+CD45RA+ naive T cells. The TCR was taken from a human donor in good health. Some libraries in this study had Jurkat cell RNA spiked in. For the CDR3, the DNA is TGTGCCAACAGTTTAACAGGGGGAACTGAAGCTTTCTTT. Residues: CANSLTGGTEAFF.